The 10 T cell receptor beta chains reported below all come from one sample, sequenced in a study of blood T cell repertoires in COVID-19. Some clones are missing from TCRdb's copy, which holds only in-frame ones; the method was immunoSEQ multiplex PCR. The table lists 350,000 or so clones, 80% to 90% of them singletons, with around 4.2% in the top ten. Sequenced: PBMCs or T cells enriched from blood (not recorded which). The receptor set was obtained from a woman in her 40s with acute COVID-19.

The J gene is TRBJ2-2, the V gene TRBV11-1, with TRBD1 identical over 8 bases. Germline V gene sequence: CDR1 SGHAT, CDR2 FQDESV (reference sequence). The CDR3 is 14 amino acids. J was trimmed by 2 bases and V by 6 bases; bases with no gene match: 2. The CDR3 DNA reads as TGTGCCAGCAGGGACAGGGTAAACACCGGGGAGCTGTTTTTT. Translating gives CASRDRVNTGELFF.

The chain uses TRBV4-2 and TRBJ2-2; TRBD2 aligns across 9 bases. The V segment lost 4 bases and the J segment 3 bases; nucleotides outside the gene matches: 12. The CDR3 contains 18 residues. The germline V gene has CDR1 LGHNA and CDR2 YNFKEQ. DNA of the CDR3: TGTGCCAGCAGCCGTAGCGGGAGTTCCCCCCTCGACACCGGGGAGCTGTTTTTT. Residues: CASSRSGSSPLDTGELFF.

This clone has a single count. The gene calls are TRBV15 and TRBJ2-3; 11 bases fit TRBD1. V dropped 2 bases and J dropped 0; count of bases not matched to a gene: 10. CDR1 LNHNV and CDR2 YYDKDF come from the germline V gene (reference sequence). The CDR3 totals 19 residues. The CDR3 bases are TGTGCCACCAGCAGAACCGGGACAGGGGGATTCTCTAGCACAGATACGCAGTATTTT. It translates to CATSRTGTGGFSSTDTQYF.

This clone was counted a single time. J is TRBJ2-2 and V is TRBV5-1, with 7 nucleotides matching TRBD1. Germline CDR1 and CDR2: SGHRS and YFSETQ. This CDR3 spans 14 amino acids. V shed 5 bases, J shed 0 bases, and the junction held 1 base outside the gene matches. CDR3 in amino acids: CASRGQTNTGELFF. The CDR3 DNA reads TGCGCCAGCAGGGGACAGACGAACACCGGGGAGCTGTTTTTT.

V is TRBV4-2 and J is TRBJ2-3; D call uncertain. V lost 0 bases and J lost 12, with 16 bases in between. The V gene's germline CDR1 is LGHNA and CDR2 YNFKEQ. The CDR3 runs 14 residues. Here the CDR3 DNA reads TGTGCCAGCAGCCAAGATAGTCCTAACCCTATCCAGTATTTT. The encoded protein is CASSQDSPNPIQYF.

The rearrangement links TRBV18 to TRBJ1-2; the match to TRBD1 covers 10 bases. Germline values: CDR1 KGHSH, CDR2 LQKENI. This CDR3 region has 15 residues. The V gene end was trimmed by 1 base and the J gene end by 7 bases; junction bases not matched to a gene: 6. The CDR3 spells CASSPQPTGGRGYTF. CDR3 in DNA: TGTGCCAGCTCACCACAGCCGACAGGGGGCCGTGGCTACACCTTC.

This rearrangement joins TRBV5-4 to TRBJ1-1, with 8 bases identical to TRBD1. The CDR3 consists of 16 residues. V dropped 6 bases and J dropped 1; count of bases not matched to a gene: 11. CDR1 and CDR2 from the germline V gene are SGHNT and YYREEE (reference sequence). CDR3 sequence (DNA): TGTGCCAGCAACTTACCAGGGGGCGACGCGAACACTGAAGCTTTCTTT. Protein product: CASNLPGGDANTEAFF.

Only one count was recorded for this clone. The chain has TRBV29-1 and TRBJ1-2; D is possibly TRBD1 (5 bases). Trimming pared 6 bases from V and 4 bases from J, leaving 9 bases between. Germline CDR1 reads SQVTM; CDR2 reads ANQGSEA. The CDR3 spans 11 residues. The CDR3 DNA follows: TGCAGCGTGGGGGGATCCTATGGCTACACCTTC. This sequence encodes CSVGGSYGYTF.

The genes are TRBV12-5 and TRBJ1-4; D may be TRBD1 (5 bases). Trimming took 2 bases from V and 3 from J, leaving 7 bases between them. The CDR3 has 14 amino acids. Germline values: CDR1 LGHNT, CDR2 FRNRAP. This CDR3 reads CASGLIGANEKLFF. CDR3 nucleotides: TGTGCTAGTGGTTTGATAGGGGCTAATGAAAAACTGTTTTTT. The entire variable domain, with the rest obtained from reference TRBV12-5 and TRBJ1-4, is as follows: DARVTQTPRHKVTEMGQEVTMRCQPILGHNTVFWYRQTMMQGLELLAYFRNRAPLDDSGMPKDRFSAEMPDATLATLKIQPSEPRDSAVYFCASGLIGANEKLFFGSGTQLSVL.

Here the CDR3 DNA reads TGTGCCAGCAACAGGTGGCGGGAGGCCAGCACAGATACGCAGTATTTT. It translates to CASNRWREASTDTQYF. This chain links TRBV28 with TRBJ2-3, with 8 bases identical to TRBD2. This CDR3 comprises 16 residues. J gave up 0 bases and V 7 bases, and 9 bases lay outside the gene matches. Germline V CDR1 and CDR2: MDHEN, SYDVKM.